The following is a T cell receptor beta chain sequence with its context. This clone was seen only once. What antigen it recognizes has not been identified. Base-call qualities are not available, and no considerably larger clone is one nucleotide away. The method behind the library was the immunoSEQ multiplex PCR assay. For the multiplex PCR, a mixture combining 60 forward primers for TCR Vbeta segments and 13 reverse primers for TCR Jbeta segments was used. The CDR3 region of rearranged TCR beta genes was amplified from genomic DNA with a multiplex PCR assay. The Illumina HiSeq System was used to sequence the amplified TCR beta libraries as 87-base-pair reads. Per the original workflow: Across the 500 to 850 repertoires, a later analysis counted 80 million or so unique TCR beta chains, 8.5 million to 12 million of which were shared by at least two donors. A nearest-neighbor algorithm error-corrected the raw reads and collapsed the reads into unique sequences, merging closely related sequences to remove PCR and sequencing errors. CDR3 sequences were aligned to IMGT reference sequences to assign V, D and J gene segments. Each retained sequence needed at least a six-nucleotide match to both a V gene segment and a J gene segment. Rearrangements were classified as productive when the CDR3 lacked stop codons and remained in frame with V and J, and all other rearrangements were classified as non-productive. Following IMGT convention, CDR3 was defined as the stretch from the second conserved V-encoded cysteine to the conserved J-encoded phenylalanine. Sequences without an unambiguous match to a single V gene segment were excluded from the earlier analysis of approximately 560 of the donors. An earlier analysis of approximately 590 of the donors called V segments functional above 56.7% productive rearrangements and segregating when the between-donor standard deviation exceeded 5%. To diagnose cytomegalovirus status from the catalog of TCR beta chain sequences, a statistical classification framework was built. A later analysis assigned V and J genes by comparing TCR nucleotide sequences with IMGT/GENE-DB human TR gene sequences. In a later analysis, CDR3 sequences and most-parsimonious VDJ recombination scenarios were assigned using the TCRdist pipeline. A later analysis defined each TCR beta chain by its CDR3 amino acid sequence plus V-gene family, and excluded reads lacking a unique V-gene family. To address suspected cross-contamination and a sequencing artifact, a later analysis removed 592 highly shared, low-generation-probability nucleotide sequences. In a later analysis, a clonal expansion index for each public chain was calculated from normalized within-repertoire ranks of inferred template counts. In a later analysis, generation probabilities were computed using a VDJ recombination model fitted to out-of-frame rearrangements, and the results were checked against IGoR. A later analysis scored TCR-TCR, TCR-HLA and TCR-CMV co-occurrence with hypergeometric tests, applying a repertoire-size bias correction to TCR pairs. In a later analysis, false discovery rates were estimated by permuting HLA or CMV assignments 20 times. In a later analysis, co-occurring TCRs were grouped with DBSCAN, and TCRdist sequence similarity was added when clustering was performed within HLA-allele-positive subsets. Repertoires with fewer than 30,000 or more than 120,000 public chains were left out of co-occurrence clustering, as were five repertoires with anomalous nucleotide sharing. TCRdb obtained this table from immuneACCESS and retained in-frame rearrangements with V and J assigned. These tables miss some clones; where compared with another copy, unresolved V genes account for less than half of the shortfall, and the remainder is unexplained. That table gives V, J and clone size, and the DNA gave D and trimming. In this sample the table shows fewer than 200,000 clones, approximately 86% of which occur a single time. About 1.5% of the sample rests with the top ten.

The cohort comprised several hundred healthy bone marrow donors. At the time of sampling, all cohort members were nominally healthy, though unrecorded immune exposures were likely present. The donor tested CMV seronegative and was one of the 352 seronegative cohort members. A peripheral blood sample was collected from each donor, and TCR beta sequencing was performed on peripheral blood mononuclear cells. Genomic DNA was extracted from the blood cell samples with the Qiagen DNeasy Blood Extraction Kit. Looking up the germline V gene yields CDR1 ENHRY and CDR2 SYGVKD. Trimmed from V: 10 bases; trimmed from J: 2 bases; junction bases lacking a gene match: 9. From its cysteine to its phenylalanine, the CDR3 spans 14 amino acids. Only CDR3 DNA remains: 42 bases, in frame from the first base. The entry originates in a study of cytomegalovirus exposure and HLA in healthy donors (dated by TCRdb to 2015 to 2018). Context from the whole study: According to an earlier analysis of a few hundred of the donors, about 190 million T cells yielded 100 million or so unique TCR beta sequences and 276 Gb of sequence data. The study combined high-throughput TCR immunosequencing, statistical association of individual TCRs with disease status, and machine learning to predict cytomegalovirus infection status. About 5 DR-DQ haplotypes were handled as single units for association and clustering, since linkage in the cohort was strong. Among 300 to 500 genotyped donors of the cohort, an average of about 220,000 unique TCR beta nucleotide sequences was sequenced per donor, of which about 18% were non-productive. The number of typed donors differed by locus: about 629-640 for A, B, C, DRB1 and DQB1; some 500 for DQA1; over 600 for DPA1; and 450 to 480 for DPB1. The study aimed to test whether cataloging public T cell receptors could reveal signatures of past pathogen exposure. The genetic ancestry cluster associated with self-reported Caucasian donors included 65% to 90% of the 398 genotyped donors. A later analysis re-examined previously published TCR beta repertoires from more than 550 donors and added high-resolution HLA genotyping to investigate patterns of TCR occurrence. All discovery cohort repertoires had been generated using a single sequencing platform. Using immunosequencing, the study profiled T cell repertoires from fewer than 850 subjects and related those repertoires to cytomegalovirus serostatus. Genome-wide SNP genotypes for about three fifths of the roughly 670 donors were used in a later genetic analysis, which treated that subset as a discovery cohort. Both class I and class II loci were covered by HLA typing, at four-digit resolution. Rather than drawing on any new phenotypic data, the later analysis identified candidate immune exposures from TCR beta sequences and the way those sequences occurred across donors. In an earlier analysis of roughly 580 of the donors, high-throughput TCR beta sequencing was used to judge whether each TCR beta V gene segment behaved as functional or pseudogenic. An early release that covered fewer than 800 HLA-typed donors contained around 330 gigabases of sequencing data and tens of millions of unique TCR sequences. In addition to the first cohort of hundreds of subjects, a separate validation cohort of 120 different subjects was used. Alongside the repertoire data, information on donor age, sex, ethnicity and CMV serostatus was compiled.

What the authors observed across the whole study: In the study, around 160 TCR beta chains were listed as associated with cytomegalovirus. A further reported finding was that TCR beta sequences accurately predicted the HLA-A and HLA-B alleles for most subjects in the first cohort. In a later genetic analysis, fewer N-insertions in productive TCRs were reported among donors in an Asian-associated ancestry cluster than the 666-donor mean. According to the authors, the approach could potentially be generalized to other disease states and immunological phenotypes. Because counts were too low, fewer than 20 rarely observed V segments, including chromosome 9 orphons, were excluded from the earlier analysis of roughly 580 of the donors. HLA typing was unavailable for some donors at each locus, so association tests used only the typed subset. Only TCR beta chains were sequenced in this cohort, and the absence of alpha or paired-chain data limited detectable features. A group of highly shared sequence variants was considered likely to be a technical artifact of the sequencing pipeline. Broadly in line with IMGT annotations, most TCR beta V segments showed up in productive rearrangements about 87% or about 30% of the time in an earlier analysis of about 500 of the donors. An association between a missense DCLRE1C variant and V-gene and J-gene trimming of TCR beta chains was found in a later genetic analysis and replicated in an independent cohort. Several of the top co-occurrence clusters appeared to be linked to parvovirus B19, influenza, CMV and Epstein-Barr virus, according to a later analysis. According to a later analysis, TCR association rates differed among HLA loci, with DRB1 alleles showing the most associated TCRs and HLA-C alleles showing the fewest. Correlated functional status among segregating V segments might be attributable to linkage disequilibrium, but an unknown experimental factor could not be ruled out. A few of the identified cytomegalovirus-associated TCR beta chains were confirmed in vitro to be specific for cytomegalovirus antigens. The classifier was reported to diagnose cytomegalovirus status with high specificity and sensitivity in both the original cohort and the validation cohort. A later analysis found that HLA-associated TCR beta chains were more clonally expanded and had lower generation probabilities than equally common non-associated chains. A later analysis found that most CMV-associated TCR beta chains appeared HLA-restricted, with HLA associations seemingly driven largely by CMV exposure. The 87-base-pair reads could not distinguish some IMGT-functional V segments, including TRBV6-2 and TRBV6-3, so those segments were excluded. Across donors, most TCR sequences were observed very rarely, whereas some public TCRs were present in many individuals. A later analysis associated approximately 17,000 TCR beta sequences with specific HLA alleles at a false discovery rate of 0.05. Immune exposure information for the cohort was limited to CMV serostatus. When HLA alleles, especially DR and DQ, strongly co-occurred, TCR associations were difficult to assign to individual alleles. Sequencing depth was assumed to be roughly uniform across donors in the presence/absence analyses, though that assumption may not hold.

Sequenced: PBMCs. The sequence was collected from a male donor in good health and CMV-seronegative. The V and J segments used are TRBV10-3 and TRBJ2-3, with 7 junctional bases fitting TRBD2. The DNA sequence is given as TGTGCCAATCGGGCTAGCGGAAACACAGATACGCAGTATTTT. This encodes CANRASGNTDTQYF.